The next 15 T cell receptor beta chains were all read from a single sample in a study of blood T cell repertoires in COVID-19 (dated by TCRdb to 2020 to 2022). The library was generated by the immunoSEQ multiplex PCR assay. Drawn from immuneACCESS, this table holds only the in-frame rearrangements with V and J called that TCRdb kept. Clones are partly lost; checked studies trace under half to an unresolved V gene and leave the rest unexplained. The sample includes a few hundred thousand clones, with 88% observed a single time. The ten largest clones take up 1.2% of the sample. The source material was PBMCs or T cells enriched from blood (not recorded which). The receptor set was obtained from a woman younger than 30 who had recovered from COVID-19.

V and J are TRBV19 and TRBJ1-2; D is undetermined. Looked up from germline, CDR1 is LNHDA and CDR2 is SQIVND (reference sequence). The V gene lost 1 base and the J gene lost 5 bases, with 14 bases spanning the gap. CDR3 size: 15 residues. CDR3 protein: CASSIVPGSPYGYTF. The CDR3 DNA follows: TGTGCCAGTAGTATAGTACCGGGATCCCCTTATGGCTACACCTTC.

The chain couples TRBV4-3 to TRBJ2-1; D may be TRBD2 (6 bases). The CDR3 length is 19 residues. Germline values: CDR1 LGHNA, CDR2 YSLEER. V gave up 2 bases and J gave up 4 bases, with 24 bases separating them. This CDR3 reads CASSQFHFYSLAKYNEQFF. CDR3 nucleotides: TGCGCCAGCAGCCAATTCCATTTCTATTCCCTAGCGAAGTACAATGAGCAGTTCTTC.

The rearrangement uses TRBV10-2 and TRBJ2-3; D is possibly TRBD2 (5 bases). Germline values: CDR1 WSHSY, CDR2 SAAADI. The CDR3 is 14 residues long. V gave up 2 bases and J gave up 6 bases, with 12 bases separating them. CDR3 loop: CASSEPLASDTQYF. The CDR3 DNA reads TGCGCCAGCAGTGAGCCCCTAGCATCCGATACGCAGTATTTT.

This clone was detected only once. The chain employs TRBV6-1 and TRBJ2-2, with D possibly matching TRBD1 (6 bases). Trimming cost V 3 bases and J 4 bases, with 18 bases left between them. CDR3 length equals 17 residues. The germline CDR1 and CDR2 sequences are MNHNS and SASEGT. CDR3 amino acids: CASSDPGWGPLTGELFF. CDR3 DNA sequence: TGTGCCAGCAGTGACCCCGGGTGGGGGCCTCTCACCGGGGAGCTGTTTTTT.

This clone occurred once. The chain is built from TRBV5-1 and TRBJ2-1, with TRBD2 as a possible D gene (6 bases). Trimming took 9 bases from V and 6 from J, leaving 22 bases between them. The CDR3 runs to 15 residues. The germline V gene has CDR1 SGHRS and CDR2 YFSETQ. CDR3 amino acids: CATRTGTPPANEQFF. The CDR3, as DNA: TGCGCCACCCGAACCGGGACTCCCCCCGCCAATGAGCAGTTCTTC.

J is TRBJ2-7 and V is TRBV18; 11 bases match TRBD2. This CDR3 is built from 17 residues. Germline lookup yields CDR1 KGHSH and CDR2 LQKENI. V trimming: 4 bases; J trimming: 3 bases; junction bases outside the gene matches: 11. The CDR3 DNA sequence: TGTGCCAGCTCACAACGCTTTAGCGGGGGGGCACGCTACGAGCAGTACTTC. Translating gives CASSQRFSGGARYEQYF.

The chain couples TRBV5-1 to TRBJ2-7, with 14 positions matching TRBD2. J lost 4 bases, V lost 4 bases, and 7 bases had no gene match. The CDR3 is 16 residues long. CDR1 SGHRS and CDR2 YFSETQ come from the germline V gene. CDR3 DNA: TGCGCCAGCAGCCGGACTAGCGGGGGGAAACTTTACGAGCAGTACTTC. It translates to CASSRTSGGKLYEQYF.

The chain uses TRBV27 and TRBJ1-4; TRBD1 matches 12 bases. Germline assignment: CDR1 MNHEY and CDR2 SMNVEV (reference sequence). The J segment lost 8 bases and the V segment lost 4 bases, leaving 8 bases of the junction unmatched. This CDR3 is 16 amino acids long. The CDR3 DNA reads TGTGCCAGCAGTTCCCGGGACAGGGGGCGCCGGGAAAAACTGTTTTTT. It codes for CASSSRDRGRREKLFF.

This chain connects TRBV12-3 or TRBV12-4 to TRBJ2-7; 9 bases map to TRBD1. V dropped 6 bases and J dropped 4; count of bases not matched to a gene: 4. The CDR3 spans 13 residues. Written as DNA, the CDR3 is TGTGCCAGCAGCACACAGGGGGCTTACGAGCAGTACTTC. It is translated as CASSTQGAYEQYF.

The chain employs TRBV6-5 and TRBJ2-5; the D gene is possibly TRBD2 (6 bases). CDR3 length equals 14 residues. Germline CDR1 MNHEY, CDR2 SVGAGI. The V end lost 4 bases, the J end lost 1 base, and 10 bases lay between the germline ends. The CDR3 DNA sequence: TGTGCCAGCAGTTCCACCGGGAGCCAAGAGACCCAGTACTTC. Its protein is CASSSTGSQETQYF.

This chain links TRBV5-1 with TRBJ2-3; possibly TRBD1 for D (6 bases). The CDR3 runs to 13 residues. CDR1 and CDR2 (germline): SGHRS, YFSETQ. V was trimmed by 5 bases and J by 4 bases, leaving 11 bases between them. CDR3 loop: CASSVGAADTQYF. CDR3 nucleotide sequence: TGCGCCAGCAGTGTGGGGGCGGCAGATACGCAGTATTTT.

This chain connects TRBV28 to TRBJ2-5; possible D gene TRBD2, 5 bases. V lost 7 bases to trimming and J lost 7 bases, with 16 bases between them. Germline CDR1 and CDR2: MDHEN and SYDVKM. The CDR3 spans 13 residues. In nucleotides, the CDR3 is TGTGCCAGCATCGAACTGAGCGGCGGGACCCAGTACTTC. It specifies CASIELSGGTQYF.

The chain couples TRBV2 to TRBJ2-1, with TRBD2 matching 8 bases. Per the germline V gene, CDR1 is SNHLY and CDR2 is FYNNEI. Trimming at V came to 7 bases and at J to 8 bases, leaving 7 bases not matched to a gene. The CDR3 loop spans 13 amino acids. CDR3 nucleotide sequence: TGTGCCAGCACCCCGCGGGGGGCTGATGAGCAGTTCTTC. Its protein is CASTPRGADEQFF.

The CDR3 DNA follows: TGTGCCAGCAGAACCCAGGGGAATACTAATGAAAAACTGTTTTTT. Protein sequence: CASRTQGNTNEKLFF. The chain joins TRBV6-4 to TRBJ1-4; D possibly corresponds to TRBD1 (6 bases). Germline CDR1 is MRHNA and CDR2 is SNTAGT. The ends were cut back, 6 bases at V and 2 bases at J, with 13 bases in the middle. The CDR3 covers 15 residues.

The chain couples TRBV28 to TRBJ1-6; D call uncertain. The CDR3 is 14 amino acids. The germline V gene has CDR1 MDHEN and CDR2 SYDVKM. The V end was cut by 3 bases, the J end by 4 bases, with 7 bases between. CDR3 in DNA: TGTGCCAGCAGTTTTAATCGGTATAATTCACCCCTCCACTTT. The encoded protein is CASSFNRYNSPLHF. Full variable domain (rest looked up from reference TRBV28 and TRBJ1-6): DVKVTQSSRYLVKRTGEKVFLECVQDMDHENMFWYRQDPGLGLRLIYFSYDVKMKEKGDIPEGYSVSREKKERFSLILESASTNQTSMYLCASSFNRYNSPLHFGNGTRLTVT.